Following are 26 T cell receptor beta chains from one sample sequenced in a study of T cells in localized non-small cell lung cancer. Here immunoSEQ multiplex PCR was the method, and the copy in TCRdb shows in-frame clones only, minus some. The repertoire holds around 91,000 clones, with roughly 87% as singletons. Sequenced here: peripheral blood, sampled before any cancer treatment. These receptors all stem from a man aged 40 to 75 with stage I squamous cell lung carcinoma.

The chain recombines TRBV6-5 with TRBJ1-5; D unclear. The CDR3 length is 15 residues. Trimming took 2 bases from V and 0 from J, leaving 8 bases between them. The V gene's germline CDR1 is MNHEY and CDR2 SVGAGI. This CDR3 reads CASSYRLDSNQPQHF. The CDR3 DNA is TGTGCCAGCAGTTACCGGTTGGATAGCAATCAGCCCCAGCATTTT.

V gene TRBV7-9 combines with J gene TRBJ2-3; TRBD1 matches 8 bases. Germline V gene lookup returns CDR1 SEHNR and CDR2 FQNEAQ (reference sequence). The CDR3 consists of 17 residues. Trimming at V came to 4 bases and at J to 4 bases, leaving 13 bases not matched to a gene. In DNA form, the CDR3 reads TGTGCCAGCAGCTCTCCGTGGGGGGACAGGTTAGCAGATACGCAGTATTTT. Its protein product is CASSSPWGDRLADTQYF. Using reference TRBV7-9 and TRBJ2-3 for the parts outside the CDR3, the full variable domain is DTGVSQNPRHKITKRGQNVTFRCDPISEHNRLYWYRQTLGQGPEFLTYFQNEAQLEKSRLLSDRFSAERPKGSFSTLEIQRTEQGDSAMYLCASSSPWGDRLADTQYFGPGTRLTVL.

The chain joins TRBV28 to TRBJ1-4; 7 bases map to TRBD1. The length of the CDR3 is 14 residues. From germline, CDR1 is MDHEN and CDR2 SYDVKM. V dropped 4 bases and J dropped 11; count of bases not matched to a gene: 10. The CDR3 sequence is CASSSLTGLGKLFF. As DNA, the CDR3 is TGTGCCAGCAGTTCCCTGACAGGGTTGGGGAAACTGTTTTTT.

This clone appeared many times. J is TRBJ1-2 and V is TRBV2; D might be TRBD1 (5 bases). The V end was cut by 6 bases, the J end by 5 bases, with 16 bases between. This CDR3 has 14 amino acids. Germline assignment: CDR1 SNHLY and CDR2 FYNNEI. The CDR3 nucleotides read TGTGCCAGCAGGTGGGGGATTCAAAATTATGGCTACACCTTC. Translating gives CASRWGIQNYGYTF.

In this sample, this clone turned up once. The chain is built from TRBV5-1 and TRBJ2-2; no definite D call. The V gene's germline CDR1 is SGHRS and CDR2 YFSETQ. V was pared by 7 bases and J by 7 bases, with 8 bases between. The CDR3 spans 11 residues. CDR3 coding DNA: TGCGCCAGCTTATACGGCGGGGAGCTGTTTTTT. Translation gives CASLYGGELFF.

The chain has TRBV28 and TRBJ1-2; TRBD1 matches at 8 bases. After removal of 6 bases from V and 4 bases from J, the junction contained 4 bases not matched to a gene. From germline, CDR1 is MDHEN and CDR2 SYDVKM. The CDR3 length is 13 residues. Here the CDR3 reads CASSQGQVYGYTF. DNA of the CDR3: TGTGCCAGCAGCCAGGGACAGGTCTATGGCTACACCTTC.

This chain uses TRBV7-3 with TRBJ1-1; maybe TRBD1 (5 bases). CDR1 is SGHTA, CDR2 FQGTGA, per germline. V lost 5 bases and J lost 1, with 8 bases in between. This CDR3 has 13 amino acids. The CDR3 DNA sequence: TGTGCCAGCAGCCAAGGGACGAACACTGAAGCTTTCTTT. Protein sequence: CASSQGTNTEAFF.

The chain couples TRBV15 to TRBJ1-3; D is unclear. CDR3 length: 18 residues. Germline loops: CDR1 LNHNV, CDR2 YYDKDF (reference sequence). Trimming shortened V by 1 base and J by 0 bases, and 16 bases separated the two germline ends. The CDR3 nucleotides read TGTGCCACCAGCAGAGGGGGAAGCGGACGGATCTCTGGAAACACCATATATTTT. Amino acids: CATSRGGSGRISGNTIYF.

This chain connects TRBV29-1 to TRBJ1-5; TRBD1 aligns across 7 bases. Germline V gives CDR1 SQVTM, CDR2 ANQGSEA. Trimming removed 3 bases from V and 0 bases from J; junction bases left unmatched: 14. CDR3 length: 18 amino acids. CDR3: CSVEVPQGSVGSNQPQHF. In nucleotides, the CDR3 is TGCAGCGTTGAGGTCCCACAGGGGAGTGTCGGTAGCAATCAGCCCCAGCATTTT. Combining the CDR3 with reference TRBV29-1 and TRBJ1-5 gives the whole variable domain SAVISQKPSRDICQRGTSLTIQCQVDSQVTMMFWYRQQPGQSLTLIATANQGSEATYESGFVIDKFPISRPNLTFSTLTVSNMSPEDSSIYLCSVEVPQGSVGSNQPQHFGDGTRLSIL.

A few counts support this clone. The V gene is TRBV7-8, the J gene TRBJ2-3, with D possibly matching TRBD2 (5 bases). The V gene's germline CDR1 is SGHVS and CDR2 FQNEAQ. Trimming left V 3 bases short and J 2 bases short, with 15 bases between. There are 16 residues in the CDR3. DNA for the CDR3: TGTGCCAGCAGCTTCCGACTACGACAACCCACAGATACGCAGTATTTT. This gives the protein CASSFRLRQPTDTQYF.

V usage is TRBV5-4 and J usage is TRBJ1-3; D is uncertain. The CDR3 contains 16 residues. The V gene lost 2 bases and the J gene lost 1 base, with 13 bases spanning the gap. Germline CDR1 SGHNT, CDR2 YYREEE (reference sequence). DNA for the CDR3: TGTGCCAGCAGCTTAGGCCAACAAAGGTCTGGAAACACCATATATTTT. Translation gives CASSLGQQRSGNTIYF.

The chain recombines TRBV27 with TRBJ1-1; D is undetermined. Between the trimmed V and J ends, which lost 2 bases and 1 base, there was a span of 5 bases. CDR3 length: 13 amino acids. Germline assignment: CDR1 MNHEY and CDR2 SMNVEV (reference sequence). CDR3 in DNA: TGTGCCAGCAGTTTAAAGCGGAACACTGAAGCTTTCTTT. Protein product: CASSLKRNTEAFF.

CDR3 amino acids: CASSLIRGVNTEAFF. The CDR3 nucleotides read TGCGCCAGCAGCTTGATCCGGGGGGTGAACACTGAAGCTTTCTTT. The chain carries TRBV5-1 and TRBJ1-1, with a tentative D call TRBD1 (5 bases). Deletions cut 1 base from V and 0 bases from J, with 10 bases between. The CDR3 is 15 residues long. The germline CDR1 and CDR2 sequences are SGHRS and YFSETQ.

V and J are TRBV2 and TRBJ2-5; TRBD1 agrees at 9 bases. The V and J ends lost 8 bases and 1 base, in that order; junction bases with no gene match: 2. This CDR3 region has 13 residues. Germline V gives CDR1 SNHLY, CDR2 FYNNEI. This CDR3 reads CASGDRAQETQYF. The CDR3 coding sequence is TGTGCCAGCGGGGACAGGGCCCAAGAGACCCAGTACTTC.

The chain has TRBV7-6 and TRBJ2-5; TRBD1 agrees at 9 bases. Germline V CDR1 and CDR2: SGHVS, FNYEAQ. This CDR3 is 17 amino acids long. V lost 2 bases and J lost 5; bases outside the gene matches: 12. The DNA of the CDR3 is TGTGCCAGCAGCTTACCACGGAAAACAGGGGGCAGGGAGACCCAGTACTTC. It is translated as CASSLPRKTGGRETQYF.

DNA of the CDR3: TGTGCCAGCAGTGAAACTCCCGGGAACACCATATATTTT. It is translated as CASSETPGNTIYF. The chain links TRBV2 to TRBJ1-3; no definite D call. Germline lookup yields CDR1 SNHLY and CDR2 FYNNEI. This CDR3 is 13 amino acids long. Trimming removed 2 bases at V and 7 bases at J, with 9 bases between.

The genes are TRBV5-6 and TRBJ1-5, with TRBD1 as a possible D gene (5 bases). Per germline, CDR1 SGHDT and CDR2 YYEEEE. The V gene lost 4 bases and the J gene lost 0 bases, with 11 bases spanning the gap. The CDR3 extends over 15 amino acids. CDR3 DNA sequence: TGTGCCAGCAGCGCCGGGGCTCCTAGCAATCAGCCCCAGCATTTT. This translates into CASSAGAPSNQPQHF. Combining the CDR3 with reference TRBV5-6 and TRBJ1-5 gives the whole variable domain DAGVTQSPTHLIKTRGQQVTLRCSPKSGHDTVSWYQQALGQGPQFIFQYYEEEERQRGNFPDRFSGHQFPNYSSELNVNALLLGDSALYLCASSAGAPSNQPQHFGDGTRLSIL.

This clone has more than one count but fewer than ten. Other DNA sequences within the sample encode an identical CDR3. The chain recombines TRBV5-5 with TRBJ1-2; 8 bases are a match to TRBD1. The CDR3 contains 13 residues. The trim removed 4 bases at V and 7 bases at J, leaving 6 bases unmatched. Germline V CDR1 and CDR2: SGHKS, YYEKEE (reference sequence). The CDR3 spells CASSPTGVLGYTF. The CDR3 nucleotides are TGTGCCAGCAGCCCGACAGGGGTGCTTGGCTACACCTTC.

The chain is built from TRBV6-6 and TRBJ1-1; the D is unclear. This CDR3 is 14 amino acids long. The V end was cut by 0 bases, the J end by 5 bases, with 10 bases between. Looked up from germline, CDR1 is MNHNY and CDR2 is SVGAGI (reference sequence). CDR3 DNA sequence: TGTGCCAGCAGTTACTCCGGGGTAAAGACTGAAGCTTTCTTT. This gives the protein CASSYSGVKTEAFF.

Regarding this clone: The same CDR3 is also encoded by other DNA sequences in this sample. CDR3 loop: CASSWTGGTEAFF. The CDR3 DNA follows: TGTGCCAGCAGCTGGACAGGAGGCACTGAAGCTTTCTTT. The chain uses TRBV11-3 and TRBJ1-1; 7 bases fit TRBD1. V lost 4 bases to trimming and J lost 4 bases; unmatched junction nucleotides: 3. The germline V gene encodes CDR1 SGHNT and CDR2 YENEEA. There are 13 residues in the CDR3. The variable domain in full, with the rest retrieved from reference TRBV11-3 and TRBJ1-1, is EAGVVQSPRYKIIEKKQPVAFWCNPISGHNTLYWYLQNLGQGPELLIRYENEEAVDDSQLPKDRFSAERLKGVDSTLKIQPAELGDSAVYLCASSWTGGTEAFFGQGTRLTVV.

V is TRBV6-5 and J is TRBJ1-2, with unresolved D. The CDR3 length is 12 residues. The V and J ends lost 7 bases and 8 bases respectively, with 14 bases between them. Germline V gene sequence: CDR1 MNHEY, CDR2 SVGAGI. CDR3: CASTLSGIGYTF. DNA of the CDR3: TGTGCCAGCACCCTATCGGGAATAGGCTACACCTTC.

V usage is TRBV6-1 and J usage is TRBJ1-5; D unclear. This CDR3 region has 15 residues. The V and J ends lost 4 bases and 7 bases respectively, with 17 bases between them. Germline V gene data show CDR1 as MNHNS and CDR2 as SASEGT. CDR3 sequence (DNA): TGTGCCAGCAGTGGAACCCCGACCGGCGAACAGCCCCAGCATTTT. It is translated as CASSGTPTGEQPQHF.

V is TRBV7-2 and J is TRBJ1-2, with D possibly being TRBD1 (6 bases). The V gene lost 4 bases and the J gene lost 0 bases, with 9 bases spanning the gap. Germline lookup yields CDR1 SGHTA and CDR2 FQGNSA. This CDR3 is built from 14 residues. The CDR3 sequence is CASSSEGANYGYTF. CDR3 in DNA: TGTGCCAGCAGCTCCGAGGGGGCTAACTATGGCTACACCTTC.

This chain links TRBV6-1 with TRBJ1-1; D is unresolved. V gave up 5 bases and J gave up 2 bases, with 12 bases separating them. This CDR3 spans 14 amino acids. Germline loops: CDR1 MNHNS, CDR2 SASEGT. This CDR3 reads CASSTPVANTEAFF. The CDR3 nucleotides are TGTGCCAGCAGTACCCCAGTGGCTAACACTGAAGCTTTCTTT.

The chain carries TRBV11-2 and TRBJ1-2; no firm D call. The CDR3 length is 16 residues. Trimming took 0 bases from V and 4 from J, leaving 15 bases between them. Germline V gene sequence: CDR1 SGHAT, CDR2 FQNNGV. DNA of the CDR3: TGTGCCAGCAGCTTAGACCCTCGACACATTACCTATGGCTACACCTTC. Amino acids: CASSLDPRHITYGYTF.

The V and J genes are TRBV28 and TRBJ2-6, with D possibly matching TRBD2 (6 bases). The CDR3 contains 15 residues. The germline V and J ends were trimmed by 3 bases and 2 bases, with 8 bases remaining between them. CDR1 is MDHEN, CDR2 SYDVKM, per germline. The CDR3 bases are TGTGCCAGCAGTTTCGGGGGAACTGGGGCCAACGTCCTGACTTTC. The encoded protein is CASSFGGTGANVLTF.